Here is one T cell receptor beta chain with its context. Produced via immunoSEQ multiplex PCR; TCRdb's table is partial and in-frame only. The data contain roughly 480,000 clones, 79% of them singletons. Donors had no recently reported acute infections or vaccinations and were HIV-negative. Every one of the donors was a Caucasian adult that lived in Nashville, Tennessee. The data originate from a study of shared clonotypes between healthy human individuals. CDR3 length: 14 amino acids. Germline lookup yields CDR1 SGHRS and CDR2 YFSETQ. Trimming at V came to 4 bases and at J to 8 bases, leaving 11 bases not matched to a gene.

Sequenced material: PBMCs. The chain uses TRBV5-1 and TRBJ1-2; TRBD1 agrees at 7 bases. The sequence derives from a woman in her thirties or forties in good health. Some clones in this sample may be carry-over from other donors' samples. The DNA of the CDR3 is TGCGCCAGCAGCCCGGACAGGCCGAATATGGGCTACACCTTC. Its protein is CASSPDRPNMGYTF. The full variable domain, rest sourced from reference TRBV5-1 and TRBJ1-2, is KAGVTQTPRYLIKTRGQQVTLSCSPISGHRSVSWYQQTPGQGLQFLFEYFSETQRNKGNFPGRFSGRQFSNSRSEMNVSTLELGDSALYLCASSPDRPNMGYTFGSGTRLTVV.